This T cell receptor beta chain is from a study of PD-L1 blockade in urothelial cancer. In the study overall: Atezolizumab at 1,200 mg intravenously every 3 weeks was started by patients in 2014.

The germline V gene encodes CDR1 MDHEN and CDR2 SYDVKM. The CDR3 sequence is 15 residues long. V lost 5 bases and J lost 0, with 14 bases in between. The authors spiked synthetic TCR analog templates into each PCR. The method was immunoSEQ multiplex PCR; TCRdb's version includes in-frame clones alone and lacks a portion of them. The sample has 100,000 or so clones, about 85% seen once. The sequenced sample was PBMCs, obtained around atezolizumab (anti-PD-L1) treatment. The chain is built from TRBV28 and TRBJ2-7, with TRBD2 as a possible D gene (6 bases). This receptor was identified in a middle-aged man with urothelial cancer. This CDR3 is CASSGGTFSSYEQYF. Here the CDR3 DNA reads TGTGCCAGCAGTGGGGGGACTTTCTCCTCCTACGAGCAGTACTTC.